Presented here are 32 T cell receptor beta chains from one specimen sequenced in a study of shared clonotypes between healthy human individuals. Sequencing used immunoSEQ multiplex PCR; TCRdb keeps in-frame clones, though not all of them. Seen here are under 850,000 clones, 72% observed once, and the top ten hold 1.8%. Material for sequencing was memory CD4+ T cells sorted from blood. Documented subset: CD45RA-negative fraction. The receptors were sampled from a woman in her twenties or thirties in good health.

The chain uses TRBV9 and TRBJ2-1, with a tentative D call TRBD2 (6 bases). The CDR3 contains 14 residues. Germline CDR1 is SGDLS and CDR2 is YYNGEE. Trimming took 3 bases from V and 4 from J, leaving 11 bases between them. The CDR3 DNA sequence: TGTGCCAGCAGCGGATCTAGCGCATACAATGAGCAGTTCTTC. Its translation: CASSGSSAYNEQFF. The complete variable domain, with remaining parts taken from reference TRBV9 and TRBJ2-1, reads DSGVTQTPKHLITATGQRVTLRCSPRSGDLSVYWYQQSLDQGLQFLIQYYNGEERAKGNILERFSAQQFPDLHSELNLSSLELGDSALYFCASSGSSAYNEQFFGPGTRLTVL.

The genes are TRBV11-1 and TRBJ2-1; TRBD2 might be the D (5 bases). This CDR3 has 13 residues. The germline V and J ends were trimmed by 1 base and 9 bases, with 10 bases remaining between them. The V gene's germline CDR1 is SGHAT and CDR2 FQDESV (reference sequence). This CDR3 is CASSLVRAGEQFF. Written as DNA, the CDR3 is TGTGCCAGCAGCTTAGTGAGGGCTGGTGAGCAGTTCTTC.

This chain connects TRBV30 to TRBJ1-4; TRBD1 is a possible D gene (6 bases). This CDR3 spans 14 amino acids. Trimming took off 4 bases at V and 8 bases at J, with 17 bases between the two ends. CDR1 GTSNPN and CDR2 SVGIG come from the germline V gene (reference sequence). The CDR3: CAWTSATGGEKLFF. The DNA of the CDR3 is TGTGCCTGGACTTCCGCGACAGGAGGAGAAAAACTGTTTTTT.

This sequence joins TRBV7-9 and TRBJ1-1; D is undetermined. CDR3 size: 12 residues. Germline V lookup: CDR1 SEHNR, CDR2 FQNEAQ (reference sequence). V dropped 5 bases and J dropped 10 bases, with 14 bases sitting between them. The CDR3 is CASSAVDRGAFF. Written as DNA, the CDR3 is TGTGCCAGCAGCGCTGTCGATCGTGGAGCTTTCTTT.

The V and J genes are TRBV28 and TRBJ2-7; perhaps D is TRBD1 or TRBD2 (5 bases each). This CDR3 has 15 residues. From germline, CDR1 is MDHEN and CDR2 SYDVKM. V was trimmed by 5 bases and J by 1 base, leaving 15 bases between them. The CDR3 region is CASSTPGPWSYEQYF. The DNA for the CDR3 is TGTGCCAGCAGTACTCCGGGACCCTGGTCCTACGAGCAGTACTTC.

The CDR3 loop reads CASSLVVSVGGLNEKLFF. CDR3 in DNA: TGTGCCAGCAGCTTAGTTGTCTCTGTGGGCGGCCTGAATGAAAAACTGTTTTTT. The chain uses TRBV7-9 and TRBJ1-4; unclear D gene. Germline V gene data show CDR1 as SEHNR and CDR2 as FQNEAQ (reference sequence). This CDR3 comprises 18 residues. The V end lost 1 base, the J end lost 5 bases, and 20 bases lay between the germline ends.

This clone came up many times. This chain joins TRBV5-1 and TRBJ2-3, with a tentative D call TRBD2 (6 bases). The CDR3 covers 17 residues. Germline CDR1 is SGHRS and CDR2 is YFSETQ. The V and J ends lost 3 bases and 0 bases respectively, with 17 bases between them. The CDR3 sequence is CASSSSYSGFSTDTQYF. The DNA of the CDR3 is TGCGCCAGCAGCTCGAGCTATAGCGGCTTTAGCACAGATACGCAGTATTTT.

Concerning this clone itself: Other DNA sequences of this sample code for an identical CDR3. V and J are TRBV25-1 and TRBJ2-7; D is perhaps TRBD1 (5 bases). This CDR3 is 12 amino acids long. The germline V gene encodes CDR1 MGHDK and CDR2 SYGVNS. Deletions cut 5 bases from V and 1 base from J, with 6 bases between. The CDR3 sequence is CASSRGSYEQYF. The CDR3 DNA is TGTGCCAGCAGTAGGGGATCCTACGAGCAGTACTTC.

The rearrangement joins TRBV4-1 to TRBJ2-1, with 9 positions matching TRBD2. J lost 10 bases, V lost 2 bases, and 9 bases had no gene match. The CDR3 runs 15 residues. From germline, CDR1 is MGHRA and CDR2 YSYEKL. CDR3 in DNA: TGCGCCAGCAGCCAACCTATAGCGGGAGTACGAGAGCAGTTCTTC. This encodes CASSQPIAGVREQFF.

This clone has only a few counts. The rearrangement links TRBV5-6 to TRBJ2-3, with D tentatively TRBD1 (5 bases). Trimming shortened V by 4 bases and J by 3 bases, and 9 bases separated the two germline ends. This CDR3 contains 13 residues. Germline V gene sequence: CDR1 SGHDT, CDR2 YYEEEE. The CDR3 DNA reads TGTGCCAGCAGCAGGGCAGGGACAGATACGCAGTATTTT. Amino acids: CASSRAGTDTQYF.

This clone has only one observation. This chain joins TRBV18 and TRBJ2-5; either TRBD1 or TRBD2 may fit D (5 bases each). CDR3 length equals 14 residues. The germline V and J ends were trimmed by 5 bases and 2 bases, with 12 bases remaining between them. Germline values: CDR1 KGHSH, CDR2 LQKENI. The CDR3 DNA reads TGTGCCAGCTCAACGCCGGGACGGCAAGAGACCCAGTACTTC. This encodes CASSTPGRQETQYF.

The chain is built from TRBV27 and TRBJ1-2; the D gene is possibly TRBD1 (6 bases). Trimming left V 5 bases short and J 8 bases short, with 21 bases between. The CDR3 spans 15 residues. Germline V gene data show CDR1 as MNHEY and CDR2 as SMNVEV (reference sequence). CDR3 loop: CASSTLSTGTMGYTF. CDR3 in DNA: TGTGCCAGCAGTACCTTATCGACAGGAACTATGGGCTACACCTTC.

The chain combines TRBV19 with TRBJ2-1, with 13 bases aligning to TRBD2. CDR3 length equals 17 residues. Germline loops: CDR1 LNHDA, CDR2 SQIVND (reference sequence). V lost 4 bases to trimming and J lost 2 bases; unmatched junction nucleotides: 5. The CDR3 nucleotides read TGTGCCAGTAGTACTTGGGGACTAGCGGGGACCTACAATGAGCAGTTCTTC. It codes for CASSTWGLAGTYNEQFF. The entire variable domain, with the rest obtained from reference TRBV19 and TRBJ2-1, is as follows: DGGITQSPKYLFRKEGQNVTLSCEQNLNHDAMYWYRQDPGQGLRLIYYSQIVNDFQKGDIAEGYSVSREKKESFPLTVTSAQKNPTAFYLCASSTWGLAGTYNEQFFGPGTRLTVL.

This clone was detected only once. The chain has TRBV2 and TRBJ2-5; D is ambiguous. Trimming cost V 1 base and J 7 bases, with 4 bases left between them. The CDR3 length is 11 residues. Germline V gives CDR1 SNHLY, CDR2 FYNNEI. The CDR3 spells CASSEGGTQYF. CDR3 bases: TGTGCCAGCAGTGAAGGCGGGACCCAGTACTTC.

The J gene is TRBJ2-3, the V gene TRBV18; perhaps TRBD1 as D (6 bases). The CDR3 consists of 13 residues. Germline CDR1 KGHSH, CDR2 LQKENI. Trimming pared 8 bases from V and 2 bases from J, leaving 11 bases between. The CDR3 bases are TGTGCCAGCAAAGGGGGAATCACAGATACGCAGTATTTT. Amino acids: CASKGGITDTQYF.

On this clone: One end of the junction varies from germline; a read error may be responsible. V is TRBV6-5 and J is TRBJ2-7; 7 bases line up with TRBD2. CDR1 is MNHEY, CDR2 SVGAGI, per germline. The CDR3 is 15 amino acids. In DNA form, the CDR3 reads TGTGCCAGCAGTGACTCAAGGCGGGAGTACTACGAGCAGTACTTC. Amino acid sequence: CASSDSRREYYEQYF.

The rearrangement links TRBV15 to TRBJ2-1; no firm D call. This CDR3 contains 13 residues. V was trimmed by 5 bases and J by 0 bases, leaving 5 bases between them. Germline CDR1 LNHNV, CDR2 YYDKDF (reference sequence). The CDR3 nucleotides are TGTGCCACCAGCTTGGTCTCCTACAATGAGCAGTTCTTC. This translates into CATSLVSYNEQFF.

The DNA of the CDR3 is TGTGCCAGCGGCTCAGGACAAGCTGGAAACACCATATATTTT. It encodes CASGSGQAGNTIYF. V gene TRBV19 combines with J gene TRBJ1-3, with a tentative D call TRBD1 (5 bases). Trimming removed 9 bases from V and 2 bases from J, with 14 bases in between. CDR1 and CDR2 from the germline V gene are LNHDA and SQIVND (reference sequence). This CDR3 region has 14 residues.

This clone is a singleton in its sample. The chain recombines TRBV5-1 with TRBJ2-5, with unresolved D. Germline V gives CDR1 SGHRS, CDR2 YFSETQ. The CDR3 is made up of 15 amino acids. Trimming shortened V by 4 bases and J by 2 bases, and 15 bases separated the two germline ends. CDR3 region: CASSMGSMLQETQYF. The CDR3 region has the DNA TGCGCCAGCAGCATGGGTTCGATGTTACAAGAGACCCAGTACTTC.

V gene TRBV11-2 combines with J gene TRBJ2-7; D is perhaps TRBD2 (5 bases). From germline, CDR1 is SGHAT and CDR2 FQNNGV. The CDR3 has 12 amino acids. V gave up 5 bases and J gave up 5 bases, with 10 bases separating them. CDR3 residues: CASSQPGDEQYF. The CDR3 DNA sequence: TGTGCCAGCAGCCAGCCCGGGGACGAGCAGTACTTC. Using reference TRBV11-2 and TRBJ2-7 for the parts outside the CDR3, the full variable domain is EAGVAQSPRYKIIEKRQSVAFWCNPISGHATLYWYQQILGQGPKLLIQFQNNGVVDDSQLPKDRFSAERLKGVDSTLKIQPAKLEDSAVYLCASSQPGDEQYFGPGTRLTVT.

The sample holds a few counts of this clone. The same CDR3 also results from other DNA sequences found in this sample. CDR3 loop: CASSFLGGYTF. The CDR3 DNA sequence: TGTGCCAGCAGTTTCCTGGGAGGCTACACCTTC. The chain couples TRBV28 to TRBJ1-2; D gene ambiguous. Trimming removed 3 bases at V and 8 bases at J, with 7 bases between. Germline V gene data show CDR1 as MDHEN and CDR2 as SYDVKM. This CDR3 comprises 11 residues.

The chain combines TRBV2 with TRBJ2-3, with D maybe TRBD1 (6 bases). The CDR3 length is 16 residues. Trimming removed 7 bases from V and 0 bases from J, with 17 bases in between. Looked up from germline, CDR1 is SNHLY and CDR2 is FYNNEI. CDR3 loop: CASITREDRSTDTQYF. The CDR3 nucleotides are TGTGCCAGCATTACGAGAGAGGACAGAAGCACAGATACGCAGTATTTT. The complete variable domain, with remaining parts taken from reference TRBV2 and TRBJ2-3, reads EPEVTQTPSHQVTQMGQEVILRCVPISNHLYFYWYRQILGQKVEFLVSFYNNEISEKSEIFDDQFSVERPDGSNFTLKIRSTKLEDSAMYFCASITREDRSTDTQYFGPGTRLTVL.

The chain is built from TRBV19 and TRBJ2-7; 7 bases line up with TRBD2. The CDR3 consists of 15 residues. With V trimmed by 5 bases and J by 3 bases, 10 bases remained unmatched. CDR1 and CDR2 from the germline V gene are LNHDA and SQIVND (reference sequence). The CDR3 sequence is CASSPLAGANYEQYF. Written as DNA, the CDR3 is TGTGCCAGTAGTCCCCTCGCGGGAGCCAACTACGAGCAGTACTTC.

This clone has just a few counts. The chain uses TRBV30 and TRBJ2-7, with 8 positions matching TRBD2. The CDR3 extends over 15 amino acids. CDR1 and CDR2 (germline): GTSNPN, SVGIG (reference sequence). V shed 1 base and J 5 bases; nucleotides not matched to a gene: 10. CDR3 in DNA: TGTGCCTGGAGTGAGTGGGGGTTGCGGGGGGACGAGCAGTACTTC. This translates into CAWSEWGLRGDEQYF.

The chain combines TRBV11-2 with TRBJ2-1; 7 positions agree with TRBD2. The junction had 7 bases not matched to a gene; V was cut back by 11 bases and J by 0 bases. CDR3 size: 14 residues. The germline gives CDR1 SGHAT, CDR2 FQNNGV. This chain's CDR3 is CASGAGSSYNEQFF. In DNA form, the CDR3 reads TGTGCCTCCGGAGCGGGGAGCTCCTACAATGAGCAGTTCTTC.

This clone was recorded only once. The V gene is TRBV2, the J gene TRBJ2-5; D remains ambiguous. This CDR3 spans 13 amino acids. Germline lookup yields CDR1 SNHLY and CDR2 FYNNEI. Trimming removed 8 bases at V and 1 base at J, with 11 bases between. The CDR3 spells CASVRRGQETQYF. CDR3 sequence (DNA): TGTGCCAGCGTCCGACGCGGCCAAGAGACCCAGTACTTC.

The chain carries TRBV5-1 and TRBJ2-3; 8 nucleotides align to TRBD1. V shed 2 bases and J 3 bases; nucleotides not matched to a gene: 8. The CDR3 consists of 16 residues. The germline V gene encodes CDR1 SGHRS and CDR2 YFSETQ. The CDR3 sequence: CASSLIRDRKTDTQYF. For the CDR3, the DNA is TGCGCCAGCAGCTTAATCCGGGACAGGAAAACAGATACGCAGTATTTT.

V and J are TRBV6-5 and TRBJ2-4, with TRBD1 matching over 9 bases. Germline CDR1 is MNHEY and CDR2 is SVGAGI. J gave up 5 bases and V 6 bases, and 5 bases lay outside the gene matches. This CDR3 spans 14 amino acids. CDR3 residues: CASRVGDRENIQYF. Here the CDR3 DNA reads TGTGCCAGCAGGGTCGGGGACAGGGAAAACATTCAGTACTTC.

Concerning this clone: The sample holds other DNA sequences that translate to the same CDR3. V gene TRBV2 combines with J gene TRBJ1-1; D gene uncertain. Looked up from germline, CDR1 is SNHLY and CDR2 is FYNNEI. V was clipped by 9 bases and J by 1 base, with 9 bases between them. The CDR3 length is 12 residues. The CDR3 is CASNRENTEAFF. DNA for the CDR3: TGTGCCAGTAATCGGGAGAACACTGAAGCTTTCTTT.

Comments on this clone: The same CDR3 is also encoded by other DNA sequences in this sample. This rearrangement joins TRBV7-2 to TRBJ2-3, with a possible D match to TRBD1 (6 bases). Trimming took 3 bases from V and 3 from J, leaving 13 bases between them. There are 15 residues in the CDR3. Germline V gene data show CDR1 as SGHTA and CDR2 as FQGNSA. The CDR3 here is CASSLGHPGTDTQYF. The CDR3 region has the DNA TGTGCCAGCAGCTTGGGACACCCCGGAACAGATACGCAGTATTTT.

This chain's CDR3 is CASSQDQGPGANVLTF. CDR3 sequence (DNA): TGTGCCAGCAGCCAAGATCAGGGCCCTGGGGCCAACGTCCTGACTTTC. The chain links TRBV4-2 to TRBJ2-6; D is possibly TRBD1 (5 bases). Between the trimmed V and J ends, which lost 0 bases and 2 bases, there was a span of 8 bases. The CDR3 spans 16 residues. The germline gives CDR1 LGHNA, CDR2 YNFKEQ.

The chain carries TRBV28 and TRBJ2-2; 7 bases match TRBD1. In germline, CDR1 is MDHEN, CDR2 SYDVKM. The CDR3 is 17 residues long. Unmatched junction bases numbered 10, after V lost 4 bases and J lost 2 bases. CDR3 DNA: TGTGCCAGCAGTTATCCGACAGGGAAGTTCAACACCGGGGAGCTGTTTTTT. Amino acids: CASSYPTGKFNTGELFF.